A selection of T cell receptor beta chains follows, all from one sample in a study of cytomegalovirus exposure and HLA in healthy donors. TCRdb's copy holds only in-frame clones and misses some; the assay was immunoSEQ multiplex PCR. Of 200,000 to 250,000 clones in the sample, about 90% were seen once. Sequencing used PBMCs. All receptors derive from a man between 18 and 29 years old in good health and CMV-seropositive. CDR3s include the opening cysteine and the closing phenylalanine or tryptophan. A row's size may be missing; if present it is once, few, many or a size class.

V	size	J	CDR3
TRBV4-1	.	TRBJ1-5	CASSQGGWEQPQHF
TRBV11-2	.	TRBJ2-7	CASSLKTSGNYEQYF
TRBV18	.	TRBJ2-1	CASSPPTRTYNEQFF
TRBV6-1	.	TRBJ2-5	CASSEVQGLGETQYF
TRBV5-5	.	TRBJ2-7	CASSLRLAPSEQYF
TRBV18	.	TRBJ1-4	CASSPGPGGNNEKLFF
TRBV11-2	.	TRBJ2-1	CASSVSPGLYNEQFF
TRBV5-1	.	TRBJ1-1	CASSLGQGSMNTEAFF
TRBV6-1	.	TRBJ2-3	CASREGLDTDTQYF
TRBV19	few	TRBJ2-2	CASRSAGAGELFF
TRBV27	.	TRBJ2-7	CASRRVPAYEQYF
TRBV2	.	TRBJ1-2	CASSVDSVLAWGYTF
TRBV27	.	TRBJ2-1	CASSSDRDVNEQFF
TRBV6-5	.	TRBJ2-1	CASSSSQREQFF
TRBV11-1	once	TRBJ2-7	CASSPRDRALEQYF
TRBV29-1	.	TRBJ2-5	CSVARETQYF
TRBV5-1	.	TRBJ1-2	CASSWGQGDGYTF
TRBV7-5	.	TRBJ2-7	CARSFVAGPSYEQYF
TRBV6-1	.	TRBJ2-7	CASSELGATYEQYF
TRBV4-1	.	TRBJ2-7	CASSQGSSGYEQYF
TRBV7-9	.	TRBJ2-5	CASSLDRGTQYF
TRBV5-1	.	TRBJ1-4	CASSPGPGEKLFF
TRBV2	.	TRBJ1-5	CASSESLPGVGQPQHF
TRBV19	.	TRBJ2-7	CASSASSKQALYEQYF
TRBV11-2	.	TRBJ1-1	CASSSPGSEAFF
TRBV5-1	.	TRBJ2-1	CASSLDSANNEQFF
TRBV30	.	TRBJ2-3	CAWSVASGRSDTQYF
TRBV19	few	TRBJ1-2	CASSTQGSGGYTF
TRBV4-2	.	TRBJ1-4	CASSLGQGYDNEKLFF
TRBV7-8	.	TRBJ1-1	CASSKRSLPEAFF
TRBV5-1	.	TRBJ1-3	CASSLDGGDGNTIYF
TRBV15	.	TRBJ1-1	CATSVSGAEAFF
TRBV27	.	TRBJ2-1	CASSLSGTSYYEQFF
TRBV6-1	.	TRBJ2-7	CASRESDNYGEQYF
TRBV2	.	TRBJ2-2	CAGTKMGGWDTGELFF
TRBV27	.	TRBJ2-2	CASSLKGTGELFF
TRBV11-2	few	TRBJ2-6	CASSLAGANVLTF
TRBV11-2	.	TRBJ2-7	CASSLHTAVLEAEQYF
TRBV6-1	.	TRBJ1-5	CASSVGWQMGQPQHF
TRBV18	few	TRBJ1-5	CASSRETGGAGQPQHF
TRBV19	few	TRBJ2-1	CASSQDHEQFF
TRBV5-1	.	TRBJ1-5	CASSNDGSNQPQHF
TRBV7-9	few	TRBJ1-2	CASSLALRGGYTF
TRBV5-4	.	TRBJ2-3	CASSFRQGARDTQYF
TRBV4-2	.	TRBJ2-4	CASSQDRGSVNIQYF
TRBV28	.	TRBJ2-7	CASSPPVYEQYF
TRBV5-1	.	TRBJ2-3	CASSIGTAKDTQYF
TRBV6-1	once	TRBJ1-2	CASSERWGTATYGYTF
TRBV4-2	.	TRBJ2-1	CASSQRTSGLYNEQFF
TRBV4-1	.	TRBJ2-1	CASSQGFSSSYNEQFF
TRBV7-3	few	TRBJ1-3	CASSPGTAGNTIYF
TRBV7-9	.	TRBJ2-5	CASSLAQETQYF
TRBV18	once	TRBJ2-5	CASSPEGRPQTQYF
TRBV6-1	.	TRBJ1-1	CASRPVGMNTEAFF